The 29 T cell receptor beta chains below all came from one sample that was sequenced in a study of blood T cell repertoires in COVID-19. Data came from immunoSEQ multiplex PCR; TCRdb stores just in-frame clones and leaves some out. Of roughly 50,000 clones in the sample, 79% were seen once. Specimen: peripheral blood. The source is a man in his 60s with acute or convalescent COVID-19.

This chain joins TRBV18 and TRBJ1-1, with D tentatively TRBD1 (6 bases). The CDR3 spans 13 residues. Trimming shortened V by 6 bases and J by 7 bases, and 15 bases separated the two germline ends. Germline values: CDR1 KGHSH, CDR2 LQKENI. DNA for the CDR3: TGTGCCAGCTCCCCCGGACAGTATATTGAAGCTTTCTTT. Its protein is CASSPGQYIEAFF.

This clone was counted only a few times. The chain uses TRBV30 and TRBJ2-7; 7 bases match TRBD2. The CDR3 sequence is 13 residues long. V gave up 3 bases and J gave up 3 bases; unmatched junction bases: 5. CDR1 GTSNPN and CDR2 SVGIG come from the germline V gene (reference sequence). DNA for the CDR3: TGTGCCTGGAGCGCAGGACTAGTCTACGAGCAGTACTTC. As protein: CAWSAGLVYEQYF.

The rearrangement links TRBV29-1 to TRBJ2-1, with a weak D call TRBD2 (6 bases). Trimming removed 4 bases at V and 0 bases at J, with 16 bases between. The V gene's germline CDR1 is SQVTM and CDR2 ANQGSEA. The CDR3 is 16 residues long. CDR3 sequence (DNA): TGCAGCGTTGCGGGGGTTGCGGGCCTCTCCTACAATGAGCAGTTCTTC. Protein product: CSVAGVAGLSYNEQFF.

The J gene is TRBJ1-3, the V gene TRBV6-5, with D hard to call. With 6 bases removed from V and 0 bases from J, the gap between germline ends came to 12 bases. Looked up from germline, CDR1 is MNHEY and CDR2 is SVGAGI. The CDR3 consists of 15 residues. The CDR3 DNA reads TGTGCCAGCAGACTAAAAACTGTCTCTGGAAACACCATATATTTT. Amino acid sequence: CASRLKTVSGNTIYF.

V usage is TRBV19 and J usage is TRBJ1-2; TRBD1 might be the D (6 bases). The germline CDR1 and CDR2 sequences are LNHDA and SQIVND (reference sequence). V shed 5 bases and J shed 3 bases, with 7 bases lying between them. The CDR3 runs to 12 residues. The CDR3 nucleotides are TGTGCCAGTAGTTCAGGGGACTATGGCTACACCTTC. Translated, it gives CASSSGDYGYTF. The full variable domain, with the rest looked up from reference TRBV19 and TRBJ1-2, is DGGITQSPKYLFRKEGQNVTLSCEQNLNHDAMYWYRQDPGQGLRLIYYSQIVNDFQKGDIAEGYSVSREKKESFPLTVTSAQKNPTAFYLCASSSGDYGYTFGSGTRLTVV.

This rearrangement joins TRBV7-2 to TRBJ2-3, with TRBD2 matching 8 bases. The germline CDR1 and CDR2 sequences are SGHTA and FQGNSA. The CDR3 is 15 amino acids. V lost 2 bases to trimming and J lost 4 bases; unmatched junction nucleotides: 5. The chain's CDR3 is CASSLYPGGPDTQYF. The DNA for the CDR3 is TGTGCCAGCAGCTTATATCCGGGAGGGCCAGATACGCAGTATTTT.

This clone was observed a single time. The J gene is TRBJ2-2, the V gene TRBV11-3, with 15 bases aligning to TRBD2. Trimming took 5 bases from V and 5 from J; bases not matched to a gene: 6. In germline, CDR1 is SGHNT, CDR2 YENEEA. This CDR3 has 17 amino acids. The CDR3 sequence is CASSRPGLAGGTGELFF. DNA for the CDR3: TGTGCCAGCAGCCGACCGGGACTAGCGGGAGGAACCGGGGAGCTGTTTTTT. The whole variable domain, remainder taken from reference TRBV11-3 and TRBJ2-2, is EAGVVQSPRYKIIEKKQPVAFWCNPISGHNTLYWYLQNLGQGPELLIRYENEEAVDDSQLPKDRFSAERLKGVDSTLKIQPAELGDSAVYLCASSRPGLAGGTGELFFGEGSRLTVL.

This rearrangement joins TRBV6-1 to TRBJ2-7; D may be TRBD2 (6 bases). CDR3 length equals 17 residues. V dropped 1 base and J dropped 3 bases, with 19 bases sitting between them. The germline V gene has CDR1 MNHNS and CDR2 SASEGT. The CDR3 nucleotides read TGTGCCAGCAGTGAAGTGAAGGGGAGGACATTGATCTACGAGCAGTACTTC. This encodes CASSEVKGRTLIYEQYF.

The table lists this clone with a count of one. The rearrangement joins TRBV24-1 to TRBJ2-5; 7 bases agree with TRBD1. V shed 0 bases and J 4 bases; nucleotides not matched to a gene: 4. The CDR3 sequence is 15 residues long. The germline V gene has CDR1 KGHDR and CDR2 SFDVKD. The CDR3 DNA follows: TGTGCCACCAGTGATTTGGAACAGGGGCGAGAGACCCAGTACTTC. Amino acid sequence: CATSDLEQGRETQYF.

The chain couples TRBV11-3 to TRBJ1-1; the D is unclear. From germline, CDR1 is SGHNT and CDR2 YENEEA. Trimming shortened V by 10 bases and J by 1 base, and 13 bases separated the two germline ends. This CDR3 is 13 amino acids long. For the CDR3, the DNA is TGTGCCACCGCCTTGAGGAAGAACACTGAAGCTTTCTTT. This gives the protein CATALRKNTEAFF.

The chain recombines TRBV7-9 with TRBJ1-4; 8 nucleotides agree with TRBD1. This CDR3 spans 15 amino acids. Germline CDR1 reads SEHNR; CDR2 reads FQNEAQ (reference sequence). The J segment lost 6 bases and the V segment lost 6 bases, leaving 9 bases of the junction unmatched. This CDR3 reads CASSSQGAWDEKLFF. The CDR3 DNA reads TGTGCCAGCAGTTCGCAGGGGGCCTGGGATGAAAAACTGTTTTTT.

This sequence joins TRBV5-1 and TRBJ1-6; the match to TRBD1 covers 10 bases. V lost 4 bases, J lost 8 bases, and 6 bases stayed unmatched. Germline V gene data show CDR1 as SGHRS and CDR2 as YFSETQ. This CDR3 is 15 amino acids long. The CDR3 spells CASSRSGTGDSPLHF. CDR3 DNA: TGCGCCAGCAGCCGGTCAGGGACAGGGGATTCACCCCTCCACTTT.

The rearrangement joins TRBV30 to TRBJ2-1, with D possibly TRBD2 on 6 matching bases. The CDR3 has 10 residues. Trimming took off 5 bases at V and 10 bases at J, with 9 bases between the two ends. CDR1 and CDR2 from the germline V gene are GTSNPN and SVGIG (reference sequence). The CDR3 sequence is CAWGAGEQFF. The CDR3 DNA reads TGTGCCTGGGGTGCGGGGGAGCAGTTCTTC.

This chain joins TRBV4-3 and TRBJ1-1, with unresolved D. Germline V CDR1 and CDR2: LGHNA, YSLEER. Trimming took 5 bases from V and 3 from J, leaving 16 bases between them. CDR3 size: 15 residues. The CDR3 loop is CASSSSVGSDTEAFF. DNA for the CDR3: TGCGCCAGCAGCTCCTCGGTAGGCAGCGACACTGAAGCTTTCTTT.

CDR3 bases: TGTGCCAGCAGTTACGGCCGGGAGGATCTTGAGACCCAGTACTTC. Its protein is CASSYGREDLETQYF. The V and J genes are TRBV6-2 or TRBV6-3 and TRBJ2-5; 7 nucleotides line up with TRBD2. J was trimmed by 5 bases and V by 2 bases; bases with no gene match: 8. The CDR3 sequence is 15 residues long. Per the germline V gene, CDR1 is MNHEY and CDR2 is SVGEGT.

This clone was detected once. The V and J genes are TRBV19 and TRBJ2-7, with a weak D call TRBD2 (6 bases). This CDR3 has 13 residues. Germline V gives CDR1 LNHDA, CDR2 SQIVND (reference sequence). V lost 4 bases, J lost 3 bases, and 10 bases lay in between. Here the CDR3 reads CASSSAGSYEQYF. In DNA, the CDR3 is TGTGCCAGTAGTAGCGCGGGAAGCTACGAGCAGTACTTC. The full variable domain, rest sourced from reference TRBV19 and TRBJ2-7, is DGGITQSPKYLFRKEGQNVTLSCEQNLNHDAMYWYRQDPGQGLRLIYYSQIVNDFQKGDIAEGYSVSREKKESFPLTVTSAQKNPTAFYLCASSSAGSYEQYFGPGTRLTVT.

The gene calls are TRBV4-2 and TRBJ1-1, with TRBD1 matching over 7 bases. The CDR3 sequence is 14 residues long. CDR1 LGHNA and CDR2 YNFKEQ come from the germline V gene. V lost 1 base and J lost 6; bases outside the gene matches: 5. The CDR3 sequence: CASSQGRQGAEAFF. CDR3 bases: TGTGCCAGCAGCCAAGGAAGACAGGGAGCTGAAGCTTTCTTT.

The chain couples TRBV24-1 to TRBJ1-2; D call uncertain. Trimming removed 6 bases from V and 6 bases from J, with 13 bases in between. Germline V gives CDR1 KGHDR, CDR2 SFDVKD. The CDR3 covers 13 residues. CDR3 in amino acids: CATSTATANGYTF. The CDR3 DNA reads as TGTGCCACCAGTACCGCAACAGCTAATGGCTACACCTTC.

Only a few counts were recorded for this clone. The chain links TRBV15 to TRBJ2-1, with D uncertain. There are 15 residues in the CDR3. Germline values: CDR1 LNHNV, CDR2 YYDKDF (reference sequence). V was cut by 0 bases and J by 0 bases, with 6 bases left in between. The CDR3 loop is CATSRDRSSYNEQFF. Written as DNA, the CDR3 is TGTGCCACCAGCAGAGACAGAAGCTCCTACAATGAGCAGTTCTTC.

The rearrangement links TRBV3-1 (or the pseudogene TRBV3-2) to TRBJ2-7; TRBD2 agrees at 12 bases. Germline CDR1 and CDR2: LGHDT and YNNKEL (reference sequence). The CDR3 is 17 amino acids. Trimming cost V 4 bases and J 3 bases; bases outside gene matches: 10. CDR3 sequence (DNA): TGTGCCAGCAGCCGTTTGCTTCCGGGACTAGCGGGCTACGAGCAGTACTTC. Translating it yields CASSRLLPGLAGYEQYF.

This clone has only one observation. The DNA for the CDR3 is TGTGCCAGCAACCGCGGAGGGGATACGCAGTATTTT. Its translation: CASNRGGDTQYF. The J gene is TRBJ2-3, the V gene TRBV27; possibly TRBD2 for D (6 bases). This CDR3 spans 12 amino acids. V lost 7 bases and J lost 6, with 11 bases in between. Germline V gives CDR1 MNHEY, CDR2 SMNVEV (reference sequence).

The rearrangement links TRBV9 to TRBJ2-1; D is uncertain. From germline, CDR1 is SGDLS and CDR2 YYNGEE. The V end lost 0 bases, the J end lost 0 bases, and 4 bases lay between the germline ends. This CDR3 spans 14 amino acids. DNA for the CDR3: TGTGCCAGCAGCGTAGTCAGCTCCTACAATGAGCAGTTCTTC. This encodes CASSVVSSYNEQFF.

This clone occurred a few times. CDR3 sequence reads: CASSLGRQGMRTEAFF. CDR3 DNA: TGTGCCAGCAGCCTCGGTCGACAGGGAATGAGGACTGAAGCTTTCTTT. This chain links TRBV3-1 (or the pseudogene TRBV3-2) with TRBJ1-1; TRBD1 matches 7 bases. CDR1 and CDR2 from the germline V gene are LGHDT and YNNKEL (reference sequence). The V gene end was trimmed by 4 bases and the J gene end by 5 bases; junction bases not matched to a gene: 13. There are 16 residues in the CDR3.

This chain joins TRBV4-2 and TRBJ1-6; the D gene is possibly TRBD1 (6 bases). The ends were cut back, 2 bases at V and 0 bases at J, with 11 bases in the middle. Germline CDR1 LGHNA, CDR2 YNFKEQ. The CDR3 consists of 17 residues. The CDR3 sequence: CASSQPPQGSYNSPLHF. As DNA, the CDR3 is TGTGCCAGCAGCCAACCCCCACAGGGCTCCTATAATTCACCCCTCCACTTT.

The chain joins TRBV12-3 or TRBV12-4 to TRBJ1-5, with D possibly being TRBD1 (6 bases). The CDR3 is made up of 13 amino acids. V was clipped by 5 bases and J by 10 bases, with 15 bases between them. This CDR3 reads CASSATAGTPQHF. DNA for the CDR3: TGTGCCAGCAGTGCCACGGCAGGGACACCCCAGCATTTT.

This chain joins TRBV24-1 and TRBJ1-4, with no clear D. The CDR3 is 13 amino acids. Trimming shortened V by 2 bases and J by 5 bases, and 5 bases separated the two germline ends. Germline CDR1 KGHDR, CDR2 SFDVKD. This CDR3 reads CATSDWSNEKLFF. CDR3 nucleotides: TGTGCCACCAGTGATTGGAGCAATGAAAAACTGTTTTTT.

This chain links TRBV16 with TRBJ2-1, with 7 bases identical to TRBD1. This CDR3 spans 15 amino acids. Germline loops: CDR1 KGHSY, CDR2 FQNENV. V dropped 4 bases and J dropped 5; count of bases not matched to a gene: 8. The CDR3, as DNA: TGTGCCAGCAGCCTCACAGGGGCCCCCAACAATGAGCAGTTCTTC. Amino acid sequence: CASSLTGAPNNEQFF.

The chain recombines TRBV19 with TRBJ1-2; D perhaps matches TRBD1 (5 bases). CDR1 is LNHDA and CDR2 is SQIVND in the germline V gene (reference sequence). CDR3 length: 15 residues. V was shortened by 5 bases and J by 6 bases, with 19 bases between the two germline ends. The CDR3 coding sequence is TGTGCCAGTAGTTCCCTCCAGGGAGGGGAGAATGGCTACACCTTC. Translation: CASSSLQGGENGYTF.

The rearrangement links TRBV3-1 (or the pseudogene TRBV3-2) to TRBJ1-1; D may be TRBD1 (6 bases). There are 14 residues in the CDR3. The germline V gene encodes CDR1 LGHDT and CDR2 YNNKEL (reference sequence). V lost 1 base, J lost 4 bases, and 10 bases lay in between. CDR3 sequence: CASSQGVGGTEAFF. CDR3 DNA sequence: TGTGCCAGCAGCCAAGGGGTAGGGGGCACTGAAGCTTTCTTT.